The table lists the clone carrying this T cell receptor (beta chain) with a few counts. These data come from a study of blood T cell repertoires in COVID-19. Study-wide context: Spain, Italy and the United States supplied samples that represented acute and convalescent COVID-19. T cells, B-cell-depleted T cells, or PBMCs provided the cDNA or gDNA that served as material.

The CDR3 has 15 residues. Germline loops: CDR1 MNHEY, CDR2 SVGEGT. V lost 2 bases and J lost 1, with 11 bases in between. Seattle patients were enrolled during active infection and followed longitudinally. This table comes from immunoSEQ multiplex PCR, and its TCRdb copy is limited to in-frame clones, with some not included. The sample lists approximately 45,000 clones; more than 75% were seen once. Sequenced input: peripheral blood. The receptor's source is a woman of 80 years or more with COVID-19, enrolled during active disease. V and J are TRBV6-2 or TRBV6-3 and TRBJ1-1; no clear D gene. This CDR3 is CASSYAGVGNTEAFF. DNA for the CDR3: TGTGCCAGCAGTTACGCGGGAGTCGGGAACACTGAAGCTTTCTTT.